This record concerns one T cell receptor (beta chain) sequence. Under the authors' procedure: From reference gene primer amplification, estimates of nucleated cell counts were derived. Profiling relied on immunoSEQ multiplex PCR, and the TCRdb table lists in-frame clones only, not all of them. V and J calls and clone size come straight from that table; D and trimming were deduced from the DNA. The profile shows around 180,000 clones, 88% of them singletons. Trimming took off 6 bases at V and 4 bases at J, with 16 bases between the two ends. This CDR3 has 15 residues. Germline V gives CDR1 MDHEN, CDR2 SYDVKM. The data are from a study of blood T cell repertoires in COVID-19. Study-wide background: Italy, Spain and the United States were the sources of the convalescent and acute COVID-19 samples.

Source material: peripheral blood. The gene calls are TRBV28 and TRBJ1-5; D possibly corresponds to TRBD1 (6 bases). This receptor was taken from a man in his sixties or seventies with active or convalescent COVID-19. The CDR3 region has the DNA TGTGCCAGCAGCCAAACAGGGAGCCCTAATCAGCCCCAGCATTTT. Residues: CASSQTGSPNQPQHF.